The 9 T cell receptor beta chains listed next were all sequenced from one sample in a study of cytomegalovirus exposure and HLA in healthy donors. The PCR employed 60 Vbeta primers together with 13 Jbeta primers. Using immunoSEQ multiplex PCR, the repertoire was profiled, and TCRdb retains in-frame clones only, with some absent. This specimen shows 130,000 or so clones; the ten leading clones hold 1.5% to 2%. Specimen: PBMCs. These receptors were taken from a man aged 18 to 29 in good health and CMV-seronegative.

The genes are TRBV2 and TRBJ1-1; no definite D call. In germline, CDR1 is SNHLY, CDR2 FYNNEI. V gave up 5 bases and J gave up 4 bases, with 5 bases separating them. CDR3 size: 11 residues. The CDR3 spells CASSFLTEAFF. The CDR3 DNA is TGTGCCAGCAGTTTTCTCACTGAAGCTTTCTTT.

The CDR3 nucleotides are TGTGCCAGCAGTGAAGGGGGGCGGGGGTTTGAAGCTTTCTTT. Translation: CASSEGGRGFEAFF. The chain links TRBV6-1 to TRBJ1-1; the D gene is possibly TRBD1 (6 bases). Germline V gene lookup returns CDR1 MNHNS and CDR2 SASEGT. The CDR3 is 14 residues long. The V and J ends lost 1 base and 7 bases respectively, with 13 bases between them.

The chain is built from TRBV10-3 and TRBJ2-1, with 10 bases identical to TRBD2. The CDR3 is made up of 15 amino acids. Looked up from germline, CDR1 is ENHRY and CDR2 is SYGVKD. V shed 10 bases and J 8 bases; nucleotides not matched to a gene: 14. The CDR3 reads CATTSGSPGADEQFF. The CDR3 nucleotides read TGTGCCACGACTAGCGGGTCCCCCGGGGCGGATGAGCAGTTCTTC.

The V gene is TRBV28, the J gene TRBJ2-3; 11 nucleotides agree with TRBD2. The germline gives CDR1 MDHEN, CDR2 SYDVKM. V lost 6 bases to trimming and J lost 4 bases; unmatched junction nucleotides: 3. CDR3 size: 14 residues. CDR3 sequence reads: CASRRSGGADTQYF. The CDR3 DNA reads TGTGCCAGCAGACGTAGCGGGGGGGCAGATACGCAGTATTTT.

Here the CDR3 reads CASSGVGKNTEAFF. The CDR3 DNA is TGCGCCAGCTCAGGGGTGGGCAAGAACACTGAAGCTTTCTTT. V and J are TRBV5-1 and TRBJ1-1; a weak D match, TRBD1 (6 bases). Trimming stripped 7 bases from V and 1 base from J, with 14 bases between. CDR3 length: 14 amino acids. Germline values: CDR1 SGHRS, CDR2 YFSETQ.

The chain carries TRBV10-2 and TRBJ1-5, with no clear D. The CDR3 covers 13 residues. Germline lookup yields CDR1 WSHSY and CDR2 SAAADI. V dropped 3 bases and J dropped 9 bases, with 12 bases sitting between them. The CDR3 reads CASSESAQGPQHF. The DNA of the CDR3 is TGCGCCAGCAGTGAATCAGCGCAAGGGCCCCAGCATTTT.

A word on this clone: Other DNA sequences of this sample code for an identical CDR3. This chain's CDR3 is CASSEAPGQGSWGANEKLFF. The CDR3 coding sequence is TGTGCCAGCAGTGAGGCACCGGGACAGGGTTCCTGGGGAGCTAATGAAAAACTGTTTTTT. The chain uses TRBV6-1 and TRBJ1-4; 9 bases fit TRBD1. Germline loops: CDR1 MNHNS, CDR2 SASEGT. The J segment lost 3 bases and the V segment lost 3 bases, leaving 17 bases of the junction unmatched. The CDR3 has 20 residues.

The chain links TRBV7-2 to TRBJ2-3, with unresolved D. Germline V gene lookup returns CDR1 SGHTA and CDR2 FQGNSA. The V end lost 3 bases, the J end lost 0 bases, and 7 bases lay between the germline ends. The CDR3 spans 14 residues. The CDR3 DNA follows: TGTGCCAGCAGCTTTGCAGTCAGCACAGATACGCAGTATTTT. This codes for CASSFAVSTDTQYF.

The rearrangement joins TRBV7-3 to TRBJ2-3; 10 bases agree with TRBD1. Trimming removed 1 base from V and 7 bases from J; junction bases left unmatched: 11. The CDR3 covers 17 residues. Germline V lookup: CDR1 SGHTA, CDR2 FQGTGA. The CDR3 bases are TGTGCCAGCAGCTTAAGGGGTAGAGGACAGGGGGAACATACGCAGTATTTT. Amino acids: CASSLRGRGQGEHTQYF.